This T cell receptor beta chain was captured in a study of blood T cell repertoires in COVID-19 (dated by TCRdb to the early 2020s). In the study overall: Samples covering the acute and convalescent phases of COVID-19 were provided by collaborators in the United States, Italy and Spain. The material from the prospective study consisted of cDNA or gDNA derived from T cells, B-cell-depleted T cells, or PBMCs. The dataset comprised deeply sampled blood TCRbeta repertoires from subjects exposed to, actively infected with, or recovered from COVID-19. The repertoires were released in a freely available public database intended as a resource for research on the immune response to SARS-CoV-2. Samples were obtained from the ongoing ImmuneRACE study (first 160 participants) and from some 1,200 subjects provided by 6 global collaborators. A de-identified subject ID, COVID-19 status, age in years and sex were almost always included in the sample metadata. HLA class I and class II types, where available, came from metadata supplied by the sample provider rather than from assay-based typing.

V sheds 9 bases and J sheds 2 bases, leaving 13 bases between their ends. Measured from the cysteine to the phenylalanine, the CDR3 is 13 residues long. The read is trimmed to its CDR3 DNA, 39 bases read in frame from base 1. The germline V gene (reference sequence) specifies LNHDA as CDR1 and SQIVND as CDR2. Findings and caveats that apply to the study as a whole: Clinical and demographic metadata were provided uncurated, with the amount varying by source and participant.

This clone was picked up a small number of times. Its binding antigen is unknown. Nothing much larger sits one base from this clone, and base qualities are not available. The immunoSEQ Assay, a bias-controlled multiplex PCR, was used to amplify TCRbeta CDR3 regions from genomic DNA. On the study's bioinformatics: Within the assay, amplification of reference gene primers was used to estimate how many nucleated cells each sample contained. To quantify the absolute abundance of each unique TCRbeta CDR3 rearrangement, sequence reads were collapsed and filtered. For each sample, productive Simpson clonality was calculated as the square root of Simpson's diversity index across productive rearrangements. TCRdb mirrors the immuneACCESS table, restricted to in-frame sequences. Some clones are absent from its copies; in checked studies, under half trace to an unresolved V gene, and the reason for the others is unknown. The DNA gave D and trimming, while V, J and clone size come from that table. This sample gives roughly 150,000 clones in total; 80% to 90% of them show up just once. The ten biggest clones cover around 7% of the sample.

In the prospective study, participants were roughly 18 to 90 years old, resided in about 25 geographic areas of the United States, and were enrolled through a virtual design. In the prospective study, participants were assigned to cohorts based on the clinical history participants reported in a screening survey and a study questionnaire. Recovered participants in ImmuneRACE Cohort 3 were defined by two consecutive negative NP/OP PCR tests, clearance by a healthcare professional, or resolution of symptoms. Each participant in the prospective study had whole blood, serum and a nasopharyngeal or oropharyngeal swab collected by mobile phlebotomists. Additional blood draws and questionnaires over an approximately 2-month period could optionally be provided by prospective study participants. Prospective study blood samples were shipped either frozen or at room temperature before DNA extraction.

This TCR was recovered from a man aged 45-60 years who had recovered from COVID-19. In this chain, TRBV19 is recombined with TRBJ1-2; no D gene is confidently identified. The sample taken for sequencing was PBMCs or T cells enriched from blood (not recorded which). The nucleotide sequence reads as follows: TGTGCCAGCCGAGATCGGTCCAACTATGGCTACACCTTC. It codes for CASRDRSNYGYTF. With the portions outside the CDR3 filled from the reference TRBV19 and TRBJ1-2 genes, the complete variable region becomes DGGITQSPKYLFRKEGQNVTLSCEQNLNHDAMYWYRQDPGQGLRLIYYSQIVNDFQKGDIAEGYSVSREKKESFPLTVTSAQKNPTAFYLCASRDRSNYGYTFGSGTRLTVV.